These T cell receptor beta chains were read from a single sample in a study of metastatic and nonmetastatic thyroid tumors. TCRdb reanalyzed the PCR reads via MiXCR. The sample contains around 50,000 clones, 30% of which appear only once. The source material was blood. These receptors were obtained from a female donor with papillary thyroid cancer or a benign thyroid nodule (not recorded which). Some clones in this sample may be carry-over from other donors' samples. CDR3s include the opening cysteine and the closing phenylalanine or tryptophan. The D gene is left open where the match is weak. Size is omitted from some rows. Given values are once, few, many or a class for expanded clones.

J: TRBJ2-1
length: 11
size: -
D: -
V: TRBV30
CDR3: CAWSVGGEQFF
DNA: TGTGCCTGGAGTGTAGGTGGTGAGCAGTTCTTC

J: TRBJ2-3
length: 15
size: few
D: -
V: TRBV5-1
CDR3: CASSVGDPSTDTQYF
DNA: TGCGCCAGCAGCGTCGGGGACCCAAGCACAGATACGCAGTATTTT

J: TRBJ1-2
length: 15
size: few
D: -
V: TRBV4-2
CDR3: CASSQPVGVFGGYTF
DNA: TGTGCCAGCAGCCAACCAGTCGGGGTTTTCGGTGGCTACACCTTC

J: TRBJ1-2
length: 13
size: -
D: -
V: TRBV11-2
CDR3: CASSSHSEDGYTF
DNA: TGTGCCAGCAGCTCCCATTCCGAGGACGGCTACACCTTC

J: TRBJ2-2
length: 18
size: few
D: TRBD1
V: TRBV12-5
CDR3: CASGLWQGAGGITGELFF
DNA: TGTGCTAGTGGTTTGTGGCAGGGGGCAGGGGGAATCACCGGGGAGCTGTTTTTT

J: TRBJ1-5
length: 15
size: -
D: -
V: TRBV5-1
CDR3: CASSLDRAGNQPQHF
DNA: TGCGCCAGCAGCTTGGACCGCGCGGGCAATCAGCCCCAGCATTTT

J: TRBJ1-1
length: 14
size: few
D: -
V: TRBV6-1
CDR3: CASSPQFSNTEAFF
DNA: TGTGCCAGCAGCCCTCAGTTTTCGAACACTGAAGCTTTCTTT

J: TRBJ1-1
length: 12
size: -
D: -
V: TRBV30
CDR3: CAWSRGRTEAFF
DNA: TGTGCCTGGAGCAGGGGAAGGACTGAAGCTTTCTTT

J: TRBJ1-1
length: 14
size: -
D: -
V: TRBV11-2
CDR3: CASSFTRVGTEAFF
DNA: TGTGCCAGCAGCTTCACAAGGGTGGGAACTGAAGCTTTCTTT

J: TRBJ1-1
length: 16
size: few
D: -
V: TRBV19
CDR3: CASRIRGQGPSTEAFF
DNA: TGTGCCAGTAGAATCCGGGGGCAGGGGCCGAGCACTGAAGCTTTCTTT

J: TRBJ1-3
length: 16
size: -
D: TRBD1
V: TRBV12-3/TRBV12-4
CDR3: CASRTTTGGVGNTIYF
DNA: TGTGCCAGCAGAACAACGACAGGGGGCGTCGGAAACACCATATATTTT

J: TRBJ2-7
length: 14
size: -
D: TRBD1
V: TRBV29-1
CDR3: CSVAGVGTGYEQYF
DNA: TGCAGCGTTGCGGGCGTCGGGACAGGCTACGAGCAGTACTTC

J: TRBJ1-1
length: 13
size: -
D: -
V: TRBV19
CDR3: CASSIGEDTEAFF
DNA: TGTGCCAGTAGTATTGGGGAGGACACTGAAGCTTTCTTT

J: TRBJ2-2
length: 17
size: few
D: TRBD2
V: TRBV18
CDR3: CASSPRLAGGRTGELFF
DNA: TGTGCCAGCTCACCTCGACTAGCGGGGGGGCGTACCGGGGAGCTGTTTTTT

J: TRBJ2-3
length: 15
size: -
D: TRBD2
V: TRBV28
CDR3: CASSSLAGDTDTQYF
DNA: TGTGCCAGCAGTTCCTTAGCGGGGGACACAGATACGCAGTATTTT

J: TRBJ2-2
length: 14
size: few
D: -
V: TRBV12-3/TRBV12-4
CDR3: CAITGTYNTGELFF
DNA: TGTGCCATTACCGGGACATACAACACCGGGGAGCTGTTTTTT

J: TRBJ2-1
length: 18
size: -
D: -
V: TRBV6-5
CDR3: CASSYLTRDIGGYNEQFF
DNA: TGTGCCAGCAGTTACCTAACCAGGGACATCGGGGGATACAATGAGCAGTTCTTC

J: TRBJ2-3
length: 15
size: -
D: -
V: TRBV5-1
CDR3: CASSLARAGTDTQYF
DNA: TGCGCCAGCAGCTTGGCCAGGGCTGGCACAGATACGCAGTATTTT

J: TRBJ2-3
length: 16
size: many
D: -
V: TRBV7-2
CDR3: CASRPGAGRMTDTQYF
DNA: TGTGCCAGCAGACCAGGGGCGGGGAGGATGACAGATACGCAGTATTTT

J: TRBJ1-2
length: 15
size: -
D: TRBD1
V: TRBV11-3
CDR3: CASSFPGQGNYGYTF
DNA: TGTGCCAGCAGCTTCCCGGGACAGGGAAACTATGGCTACACCTTC

J: TRBJ2-7
length: 14
size: -
D: -
V: TRBV20-1
CDR3: CSASLAPSSGEQYF
DNA: TGCAGTGCTAGTCTCGCCCCCAGCTCGGGCGAGCAGTACTTC

J: TRBJ2-7
length: 14
size: -
D: TRBD1
V: TRBV5-1
CDR3: CASSPGTGLYEQYF
DNA: TGCGCCAGCAGCCCAGGGACAGGCCTCTACGAGCAGTACTTC